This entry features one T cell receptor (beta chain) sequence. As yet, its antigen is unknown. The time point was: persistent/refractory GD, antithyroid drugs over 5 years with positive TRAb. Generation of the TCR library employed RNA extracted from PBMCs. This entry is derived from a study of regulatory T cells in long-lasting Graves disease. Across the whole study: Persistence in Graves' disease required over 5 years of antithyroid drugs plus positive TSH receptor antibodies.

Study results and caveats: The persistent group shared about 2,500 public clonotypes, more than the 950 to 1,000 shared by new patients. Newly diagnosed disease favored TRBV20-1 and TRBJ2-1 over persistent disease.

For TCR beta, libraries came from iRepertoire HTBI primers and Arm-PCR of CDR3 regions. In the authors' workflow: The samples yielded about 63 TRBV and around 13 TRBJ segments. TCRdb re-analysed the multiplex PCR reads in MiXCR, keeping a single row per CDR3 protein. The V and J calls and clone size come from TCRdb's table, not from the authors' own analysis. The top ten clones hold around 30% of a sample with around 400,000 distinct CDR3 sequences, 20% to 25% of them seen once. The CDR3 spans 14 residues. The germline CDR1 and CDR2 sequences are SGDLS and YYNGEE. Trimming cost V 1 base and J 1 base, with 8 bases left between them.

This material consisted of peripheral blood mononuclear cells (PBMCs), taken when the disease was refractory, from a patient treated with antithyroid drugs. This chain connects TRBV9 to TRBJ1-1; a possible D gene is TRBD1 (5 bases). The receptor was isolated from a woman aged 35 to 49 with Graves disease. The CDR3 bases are TGTGCCAGCAGCGTAACGGGGGAGAACACTGAAGCTTTCTTT. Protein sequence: CASSVTGENTEAFF.